A single sample gave rise to the 17 T cell receptor beta chains below, sequenced in a study of cytomegalovirus exposure and HLA in healthy donors. Primers for the PCR totalled 60 Vbeta and 13 Jbeta. Clones were sequenced by immunoSEQ multiplex PCR, and TCRdb holds only the in-frame ones, with some missing. The sample records more than 100,000 clones, 64% being singletons. The sample was PBMCs. All receptors derive from a woman in her forties in good health and CMV-seronegative.

This clone was recorded a few times. The chain joins TRBV9 to TRBJ2-7; no reliable D call. The V end was cut by 0 bases, the J end by 6 bases, with 13 bases between. There are 14 residues in the CDR3. Germline V gene lookup returns CDR1 SGDLS and CDR2 YYNGEE. The CDR3 DNA reads TGTGCCAGCAGCGTAGGAACAGTTCTGGGCGAGCAGTACTTC. Amino acids: CASSVGTVLGEQYF.

This clone was observed once. V usage is TRBV7-9 and J usage is TRBJ1-1; 8 nucleotides agree with TRBD1. CDR3 size: 12 residues. Germline lookup yields CDR1 SEHNR and CDR2 FQNEAQ (reference sequence). Losses at the gene ends were 5 bases for V and 12 bases for J; bases not matched to a gene: 8. For the CDR3, the DNA is TGTGCCAGCAGCATCGGACAGGGACGAACTTTCTTT. It translates to CASSIGQGRTFF.

This chain joins TRBV5-1 and TRBJ1-1, with D perhaps TRBD1 (5 bases). V was clipped by 0 bases and J by 5 bases, with 11 bases between them. Germline values: CDR1 SGHRS, CDR2 YFSETQ. The CDR3 extends over 14 amino acids. CDR3 DNA: TGCGCCAGCAGCTTGGGGGGCCAAAGGACTGAAGCTTTCTTT. Its protein product is CASSLGGQRTEAFF.

The chain is built from TRBV7-8 and TRBJ2-6; maybe TRBD1 (5 bases). This CDR3 spans 16 amino acids. CDR1 is SGHVS and CDR2 is FQNEAQ in the germline V gene. Trimming left V 3 bases short and J 0 bases short, with 9 bases between. The CDR3 nucleotides read TGTGCCAGCAGCTTCGACAGAGTCTCTGGGGCCAACGTCCTGACTTTC. Translating gives CASSFDRVSGANVLTF.

The rearrangement links TRBV2 to TRBJ2-1; D possibly corresponds to TRBD2 (7 bases). The CDR3 consists of 16 residues. The ends were cut back, 8 bases at V and 0 bases at J, with 17 bases in the middle. The germline gives CDR1 SNHLY, CDR2 FYNNEI. CDR3 sequence: CASWKGGPSSYNEQFF. In DNA form, the CDR3 reads TGTGCCAGCTGGAAGGGGGGGCCCAGCTCCTACAATGAGCAGTTCTTC.

This clone was seen once. CDR3 sequence reads: CASSVSQGNEETQYF. The CDR3 DNA reads as TGTGCCAGCAGCGTTTCACAGGGGAATGAAGAGACCCAGTACTTC. The chain links TRBV9 to TRBJ2-5, with 7 bases fitting TRBD1. The CDR3 covers 15 residues. The V gene end was trimmed by 2 bases and the J gene end by 3 bases; junction bases not matched to a gene: 7. Looked up from germline, CDR1 is SGDLS and CDR2 is YYNGEE.

The chain has TRBV7-9 and TRBJ1-1, with D possibly being TRBD1 (6 bases). V was trimmed by 5 bases and J by 8 bases, leaving 15 bases between them. The germline gives CDR1 SEHNR, CDR2 FQNEAQ (reference sequence). There are 13 residues in the CDR3. In DNA, the CDR3 is TGTGCCAGCAGCACGATGACGGGACAAGAAGCTTTCTTT. Protein sequence: CASSTMTGQEAFF. Supplemented by reference TRBV7-9 and TRBJ1-1, the full variable domain reads DTGVSQNPRHKITKRGQNVTFRCDPISEHNRLYWYRQTLGQGPEFLTYFQNEAQLEKSRLLSDRFSAERPKGSFSTLEIQRTEQGDSAMYLCASSTMTGQEAFFGQGTRLTVV.

The rearrangement uses TRBV7-6 and TRBJ2-2, with unresolved D. Per germline, CDR1 SGHVS and CDR2 FNYEAQ. The CDR3 sequence is 13 residues long. The V and J ends lost 2 bases and 7 bases respectively, with 8 bases between them. The CDR3 sequence is CASSLMSVGELFF. The CDR3 coding sequence is TGTGCCAGCAGCTTAATGTCTGTCGGGGAGCTGTTTTTT.

This clone was counted only a few times. V and J are TRBV27 and TRBJ2-1; the match to TRBD2 covers 7 bases. This CDR3 contains 13 residues. CDR1 is MNHEY and CDR2 is SMNVEV in the germline V gene (reference sequence). The V gene end was trimmed by 7 bases and the J gene end by 5 bases; junction bases not matched to a gene: 5. DNA of the CDR3: TGTGCCAGCAACGGCGGGGGAAACAATGAGCAGTTCTTC. Protein sequence: CASNGGGNNEQFF.

This clone was seen a few times. The gene calls are TRBV7-2 and TRBJ1-4, with a weak D call TRBD1 (5 bases). The ends were cut back, 1 base at V and 15 bases at J, with 15 bases in the middle. The CDR3 is 13 residues long. Germline loops: CDR1 SGHTA, CDR2 FQGNSA. The chain's CDR3 is CASSLDYSRTMFF. As DNA, the CDR3 is TGTGCCAGCAGCTTAGATTATTCCAGGACAATGTTTTTT.

Only one count was recorded for this clone. J is TRBJ1-2 and V is TRBV28; possible D gene TRBD1, 5 bases. Trimming pared 5 bases from V and 5 bases from J, leaving 12 bases between. Germline V gene data show CDR1 as MDHEN and CDR2 as SYDVKM. There are 13 residues in the CDR3. CDR3 sequence (DNA): TGTGCCAGCAGTAGGGACGGAGGGTATGGCTACACCTTC. Residues: CASSRDGGYGYTF.

This chain links TRBV5-4 with TRBJ2-3; 7 nucleotides agree with TRBD1. CDR1 SGHNT and CDR2 YYREEE come from the germline V gene (reference sequence). Trimming at V came to 4 bases and at J to 0 bases, leaving 5 bases not matched to a gene. The CDR3 extends over 15 amino acids. The CDR3 sequence: CASSPGTESTDTQYF. CDR3 bases: TGTGCCAGCAGCCCAGGGACAGAAAGCACAGATACGCAGTATTTT.

The CDR3: CASSEEIRGLLQHF. CDR3 in DNA: TGTGCCAGCAGTGAAGAAATAAGGGGACTGCTCCAGCATTTT. The chain couples TRBV2 to TRBJ1-5; D perhaps matches TRBD1 (5 bases). Germline V lookup: CDR1 SNHLY, CDR2 FYNNEI. Trimming shortened V by 1 base and J by 12 bases, and 16 bases separated the two germline ends. The CDR3 runs to 14 residues.

V usage is TRBV27 and J usage is TRBJ1-1; no reliable D call. V lost 4 bases and J lost 1, with 16 bases in between. CDR3 length: 16 amino acids. The germline V gene encodes CDR1 MNHEY and CDR2 SMNVEV (reference sequence). CDR3: CASSSLAQTENTEAFF. The CDR3 DNA is TGTGCCAGCAGTTCCCTCGCCCAAACAGAGAACACTGAAGCTTTCTTT.

This sequence joins TRBV7-9 and TRBJ1-1; D not certain. This CDR3 region has 15 residues. Between the trimmed V and J ends, which lost 4 bases and 3 bases, there was a span of 15 bases. The germline CDR1 and CDR2 sequences are SEHNR and FQNEAQ (reference sequence). The CDR3 bases are TGTGCCAGCAGCTCCGGCAGGACTCAGTACACTGAAGCTTTCTTT. Protein product: CASSSGRTQYTEAFF.

CDR3 region: CASKEGGGYRASNSPLHF. In DNA, the CDR3 is TGTGCCAGCAAGGAGGGCGGGGGGTACAGGGCTAGTAATTCACCCCTCCACTTT. This chain joins TRBV27 and TRBJ1-6; a possible D gene is TRBD1 (6 bases). The CDR3 has 18 amino acids. V lost 7 bases, J lost 6 bases, and 25 bases lay in between. CDR1 MNHEY and CDR2 SMNVEV come from the germline V gene (reference sequence).

This clone appeared a few times. The genes are TRBV5-6 and TRBJ1-3; no definite D call. The V and J ends lost 4 bases and 7 bases respectively, with 15 bases between them. This CDR3 contains 14 residues. Germline V gives CDR1 SGHDT, CDR2 YYEEEE. This chain's CDR3 is CASSPRSHFNTIYF. The DNA of the CDR3 is TGTGCCAGCAGCCCTAGGAGTCATTTCAACACCATATATTTT.